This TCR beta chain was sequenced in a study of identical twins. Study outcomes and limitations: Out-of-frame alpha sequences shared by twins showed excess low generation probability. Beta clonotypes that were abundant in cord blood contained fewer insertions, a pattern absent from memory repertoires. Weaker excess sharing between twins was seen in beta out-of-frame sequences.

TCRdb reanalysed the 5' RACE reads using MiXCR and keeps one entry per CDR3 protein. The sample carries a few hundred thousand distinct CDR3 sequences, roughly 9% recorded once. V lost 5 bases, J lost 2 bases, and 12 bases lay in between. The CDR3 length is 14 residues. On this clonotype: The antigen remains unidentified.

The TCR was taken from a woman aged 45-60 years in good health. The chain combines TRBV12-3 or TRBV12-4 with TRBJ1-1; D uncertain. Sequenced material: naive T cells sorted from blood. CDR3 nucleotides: TGTGCCAGCAGTCCCTTTTCACCTAACACTGAAGCTTTCTTT. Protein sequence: CASSPFSPNTEAFF.